Listed here is a single T cell receptor (beta chain). In the source study's methods: Reference gene primer amplification gave nucleated cell count estimates. Clones were read by immunoSEQ multiplex PCR, and TCRdb kept only the in-frame ones, dropping some. That table supplies the V and J calls and clone size; D and trimming were determined from the DNA. The table shows about 69,000 clones, with roughly three quarters occurring only once. The sample originates from a study of blood T cell repertoires in COVID-19. Overall study context: Italy, Spain and the United States were the sources of the convalescent and acute COVID-19 samples.

Germline loops: CDR1 MNHEY, CDR2 SVGAGI. With 7 bases removed from V and 5 bases from J, the gap between germline ends came to 9 bases. The CDR3 extends over 11 amino acids. The origin of this receptor is a man between 60 and 75 years old with acute or convalescent COVID-19. This chain uses TRBV6-5 with TRBJ2-7, with D possibly TRBD1 on 6 matching bases. Sequenced input: peripheral blood. CDR3 protein: CASNRVDEQYF. CDR3 nucleotides: TGTGCCAGCAACAGGGTAGACGAGCAGTACTTC.